This T cell receptor (beta chain) was found in a study of shared clonotypes between healthy human individuals. Study-wide results and limits: Investigators collected only blood, and repertoires in tissues likely differ. Generation of non-shared clonotypes was less probable than generation of clonotypes shared by all four donors.

TCRdb's table, derived via immunoSEQ multiplex PCR, lists solely in-frame clones and lacks some. Counted here are some 2,100,000 clones, roughly 91% occurring once; the ten biggest clones make up around 1.7%. Per the germline V gene, CDR1 is SGHTA and CDR2 is FQGTGA. CDR3 size: 13 residues. The germline V and J ends were trimmed by 5 bases and 4 bases, with 8 bases remaining between them. The naive CD8 subset, CD45RO-negative cells positively selected for CCR7, excluded terminally differentiated effector memory CD45RA+ cells. A word on this clone: The antigen is unknown.

This chain uses TRBV7-3 with TRBJ2-2; D gene uncertain. The clonotype was recovered from a man aged 18 to 35 in good health. Some clones in this sample may be carry-over from other donors' samples. Sequenced: naive CD8+ T cells from PBMCs. CDR3 protein: CASSPWGTGELFF. In DNA, the CDR3 is TGTGCCAGCAGCCCCTGGGGCACCGGGGAGCTGTTTTTT.